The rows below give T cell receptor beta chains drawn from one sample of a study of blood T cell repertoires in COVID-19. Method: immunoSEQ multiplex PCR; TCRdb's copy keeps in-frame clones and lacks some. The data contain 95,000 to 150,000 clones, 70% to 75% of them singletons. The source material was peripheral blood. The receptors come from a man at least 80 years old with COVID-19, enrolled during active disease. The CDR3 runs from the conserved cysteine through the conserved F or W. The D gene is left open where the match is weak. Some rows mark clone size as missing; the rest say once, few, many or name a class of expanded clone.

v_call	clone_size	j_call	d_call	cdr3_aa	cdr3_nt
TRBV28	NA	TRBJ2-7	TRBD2	CASFSGRYEQYF	TGTGCCAGCTTTAGCGGGAGGTACGAGCAGTACTTC
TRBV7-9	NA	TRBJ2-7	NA	CASSLTAYEQYF	TGTGCCAGCAGCTTAACAGCCTACGAGCAGTACTTC
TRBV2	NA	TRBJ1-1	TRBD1	CASRTGVNTEAFF	TGTGCCAGTCGGACAGGGGTGAACACTGAAGCTTTCTTT
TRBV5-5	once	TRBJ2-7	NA	CASSSDSARYF	TGTGCCAGCAGCTCGGACAGCGCCCGGTACTTC
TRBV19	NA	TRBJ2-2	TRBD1	CASSIRGPTGELFF	TGTGCCAGTAGTATAAGGGGGCCAACCGGGGAGCTGTTTTTT
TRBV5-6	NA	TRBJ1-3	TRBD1	CASSEDRGYSGNTIYF	TGTGCCAGCAGCGAGGACAGGGGCTACTCTGGAAACACCATATATTTT
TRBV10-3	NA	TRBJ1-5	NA	CAISPDHRNQPQHF	TGTGCCATCAGCCCCGATCATAGAAATCAGCCCCAGCATTTT
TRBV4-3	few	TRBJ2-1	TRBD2	CASSQEGLAGYNEQFF	TGCGCCAGCAGCCAAGAGGGACTAGCGGGTTACAATGAGCAGTTCTTC
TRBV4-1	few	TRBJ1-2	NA	CASSQVGGQSLYGYTF	TGCGCCAGCAGCCAAGTTGGAGGACAGAGTCTCTATGGCTACACCTTC
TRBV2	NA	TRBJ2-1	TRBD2	CASSQTSGRALYNEQFF	TGTGCCAGCAGCCAAACTAGCGGGAGAGCCCTCTACAATGAGCAGTTCTTC
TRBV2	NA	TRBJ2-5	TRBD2	CASSGLAGQQETQYF	TGTGCCAGCAGTGGACTAGCGGGGCAACAAGAGACCCAGTACTTC
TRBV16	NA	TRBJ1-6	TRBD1	CASSPWTGINSPLHF	TGTGCCAGCAGCCCGTGGACAGGGATTAATTCACCCCTCCACTTT
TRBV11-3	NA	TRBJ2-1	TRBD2	CASSTGTSGSNEQFF	TGTGCCAGCAGCACCGGGACTAGCGGGAGTAATGAGCAGTTCTTC
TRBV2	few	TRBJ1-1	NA	CASSEGKKAGAFF	TGTGCCAGCAGTGAAGGAAAGAAGGCAGGGGCTTTCTTT
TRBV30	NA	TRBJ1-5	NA	CALQENSNQPQHF	TGTGCCTTGCAGGAAAACAGCAATCAGCCCCAGCATTTT
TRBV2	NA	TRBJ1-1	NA	CASRYSTPTEAFF	TGTGCCAGCAGGTACAGTACCCCCACTGAAGCTTTCTTT
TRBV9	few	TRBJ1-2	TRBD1	CASSGDRNYGYTF	TGTGCCAGCAGCGGGGACAGAAACTATGGCTACACCTTC
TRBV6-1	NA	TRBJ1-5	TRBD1	CASSETQDRNQPQHF	TGTGCCAGCAGTGAAACCCAGGACAGGAATCAGCCCCAGCATTTT
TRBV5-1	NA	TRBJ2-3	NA	CASSEISDTQYF	TGCGCCAGCAGCGAGATATCAGATACGCAGTATTTT
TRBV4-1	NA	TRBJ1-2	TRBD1	CASSRDKDRGNYGYTF	TGCGCCAGCAGCCGGGACAAGGACAGGGGGAACTATGGCTACACCTTC
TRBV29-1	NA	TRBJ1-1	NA	CSVMSFGNTEAFF	TGCAGCGTTATGTCCTTCGGGAACACTGAAGCTTTCTTT
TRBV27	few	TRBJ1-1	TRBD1	CASGSFRQGNTEAFF	TGTGCCAGCGGGTCCTTCCGACAGGGAAACACTGAAGCTTTCTTT
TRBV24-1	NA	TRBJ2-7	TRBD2	CATSEAGGGDEQYF	TGTGCCACCAGTGAAGCGGGGGGCGGCGACGAGCAGTACTTC
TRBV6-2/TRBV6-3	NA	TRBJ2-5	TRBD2	CASSYSILAGDVETQYF	TGTGCCAGCAGTTACTCCATACTAGCGGGGGATGTGGAGACCCAGTACTTC
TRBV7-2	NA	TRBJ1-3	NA	CASSLRTSPGNTIYF	TGTGCCAGCAGCTTACGCACATCTCCTGGAAACACCATATATTTT
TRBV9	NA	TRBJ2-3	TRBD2	CASSARTSGRDTQYF	TGTGCCAGCAGCGCCAGGACTAGCGGGAGAGATACGCAGTATTTT
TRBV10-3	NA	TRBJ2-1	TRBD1	CAISSGTGGNEQFF	TGTGCCATCAGTTCCGGGACAGGGGGTAATGAGCAGTTCTTC
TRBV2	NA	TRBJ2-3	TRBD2	CASSGLAGVTDTQYF	TGTGCCAGCAGTGGACTAGCGGGAGTAACAGATACGCAGTATTTT
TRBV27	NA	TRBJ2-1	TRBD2	CASRGLAGMEQFF	TGTGCCAGCAGAGGACTAGCGGGGATGGAGCAGTTCTTC